This T cell receptor (beta chain) was retrieved from a study of blood T cells in healthy people across ages. Whole-study findings and limits: Naive and antigen-experienced cells were not separated, limiting conclusive comparison. Compared with aged donors, long-lived donors showed fewer expanded clones, suggesting selection.

Each individual donor underwent a draw of 8 to 10 milliliters of peripheral blood. The table lists this clonotype with a few counts. Its antigen remains unidentified. Together with a sample-barcoded 5' primer, a J-beta primer mix was included in a second PCR lasting about 7 to 11 cycles. MiXCR was run by TCRdb on the 5' RACE reads, yielding one entry per CDR3 protein. The sample lists approximately 940,000 distinct CDR3 sequences; roughly 52% were seen once. The sample taken for sequencing was blood. The sequence derives from a man aged 25-45 years in good health.

For the CDR3, the DNA is TGTGCCAGCAGTTACTCAAGGGCCCCCAACGAGCAGTACTTC. Protein: CASSYSRAPNEQYF. The chain is built from TRBV6-2 or TRBV6-3 and TRBJ2-4; D is uncertain. Near its end, the DNA agrees better with TRBJ2-7, so the J call may be wrong. This CDR3 spans 14 amino acids. From germline, CDR1 is MNHEY and CDR2 SVGEGT.